What follows are 20 T cell receptor beta chains derived from one specimen sequenced in a study of blood T cell repertoires in COVID-19. Sequenced by immunoSEQ multiplex PCR; TCRdb stores in-frame clones only, minus some. The data show about 170,000 clones, with 85% seen just once and roughly 8.1% held by the top ten. The sample was peripheral blood. Every receptor here comes from a woman over 75 with COVID-19, enrolled during active disease.

This chain joins TRBV5-6 and TRBJ2-7, with 7 bases identical to TRBD2. The CDR3 runs to 14 residues. From germline, CDR1 is SGHDT and CDR2 YYEEEE. Trimming took 4 bases from V and 0 from J; bases not matched to a gene: 4. CDR3 coding DNA: TGTGCCAGCAGCCCTCGGGGGGACTCCTACGAGCAGTACTTC. This translates into CASSPRGDSYEQYF.

This clone was counted a few times. This chain connects TRBV2 to TRBJ2-7, with 7 bases fitting TRBD2. V shed 4 bases, J shed 3 bases, and the junction held 15 bases outside the gene matches. Germline assignment: CDR1 SNHLY and CDR2 FYNNEI. The CDR3 runs to 17 residues. The CDR3 is CASSGSPPGRGSYEQYF. The CDR3 nucleotides read TGTGCCAGCAGTGGATCTCCCCCGGGGCGGGGGAGCTACGAGCAGTACTTC.

Worth noting for this clone: Germline is not matched at one junction end, which may reflect a read error. This sequence joins TRBV6-5 and TRBJ2-1, with D possibly matching TRBD1 (6 bases). This CDR3 contains 12 residues. Germline CDR1 is MNHEY and CDR2 is SVGAGI. For the CDR3, the DNA is TGTGCCAGCAGTTACCCGGACAGCCCCGCGGTCTTC. Translating gives CASSYPDSPAVF.

This clone appeared a few times. The chain combines TRBV6-6 with TRBJ1-1; a possible D gene is TRBD1 (6 bases). Trimming removed 10 bases from V and 6 bases from J, with 9 bases in between. The length of the CDR3 is 10 residues. Germline assignment: CDR1 MNHNY and CDR2 SVGAGI (reference sequence). This CDR3 is CATRGSEAFF. The CDR3 bases are TGTGCCACCAGGGGCTCTGAAGCTTTCTTT.

CDR3 residues: CASSSLAVVDTQYF. CDR3 nucleotide sequence: TGCGCCAGCAGCTCTCTAGCGGTGGTTGATACGCAGTATTTT. The genes are TRBV5-1 and TRBJ2-3; 7 bases fit TRBD2. The V and J ends lost 3 bases and 6 bases, in that order; junction bases with no gene match: 7. The germline CDR1 and CDR2 sequences are SGHRS and YFSETQ. The CDR3 runs 14 residues.

The chain joins TRBV5-1 to TRBJ2-5; D is possibly TRBD2 (5 bases). Germline V gives CDR1 SGHRS, CDR2 YFSETQ. Trimming removed 1 base at V and 1 base at J, with 8 bases between. This CDR3 is 14 amino acids long. The CDR3: CASSLKDSQETQYF. The CDR3 nucleotides read TGCGCCAGCAGCTTGAAGGACTCCCAAGAGACCCAGTACTTC.

The table lists this clone with a few counts. The chain is built from TRBV3-1 (or the pseudogene TRBV3-2) and TRBJ1-6; 7 nucleotides align to TRBD1. V was pared by 8 bases and J by 9 bases, with 10 bases of the junction left unmatched. Germline values: CDR1 LGHDT, CDR2 YNNKEL (reference sequence). The CDR3 extends over 14 amino acids. The CDR3 loop reads CASEVGGGSSPLHF. CDR3 nucleotides: TGTGCCAGCGAGGTTGGAGGGGGCAGTTCACCCCTCCACTTT.

The J gene is TRBJ1-2, the V gene TRBV29-1; 7 bases line up with TRBD1. The CDR3 length is 15 residues. CDR1 is SQVTM, CDR2 ANQGSEA, per germline. With V trimmed by 3 bases and J by 2 bases, 9 bases remained unmatched. The CDR3 sequence is CSVDLQGFGNYGYTF. The CDR3 DNA follows: TGCAGCGTTGATTTACAGGGGTTCGGAAACTATGGCTACACCTTC.

The count of this clone is one. This chain uses TRBV6-5 with TRBJ2-7, with TRBD2 identical over 12 bases. The germline gives CDR1 MNHEY, CDR2 SVGAGI. V lost 7 bases to trimming and J lost 4 bases; unmatched junction nucleotides: 8. The CDR3 loop spans 15 amino acids. The CDR3 sequence: CASTQLAGGGYEQYF. For the CDR3, the DNA is TGTGCCAGCACCCAACTAGCGGGAGGTGGGTACGAGCAGTACTTC.

J is TRBJ1-2 and V is TRBV2; D call uncertain. The CDR3 is 12 residues long. V was clipped by 0 bases and J by 5 bases, with 4 bases between them. Germline V lookup: CDR1 SNHLY, CDR2 FYNNEI. The CDR3 is CASSEALYGYTF. The DNA for the CDR3 is TGTGCCAGCAGTGAAGCCTTATATGGCTACACCTTC.

This sequence joins TRBV11-2 and TRBJ1-1; no reliable D call. V lost 5 bases and J lost 6, with 13 bases in between. This CDR3 contains 13 residues. The germline V gene has CDR1 SGHAT and CDR2 FQNNGV. The CDR3 coding sequence is TGTGCCAGCAGCCACCCGTCGGGTTCTGAAGCTTTCTTT. It specifies CASSHPSGSEAFF. Based on the CDR3 plus reference TRBV11-2 and TRBJ1-1, the full variable domain is EAGVAQSPRYKIIEKRQSVAFWCNPISGHATLYWYQQILGQGPKLLIQFQNNGVVDDSQLPKDRFSAERLKGVDSTLKIQPAKLEDSAVYLCASSHPSGSEAFFGQGTRLTVV.

The rearrangement joins TRBV5-1 to TRBJ2-5, with TRBD2 matching 7 bases. The J segment lost 5 bases and the V segment lost 4 bases, leaving 2 bases of the junction unmatched. This CDR3 comprises 12 residues. From germline, CDR1 is SGHRS and CDR2 YFSETQ. The CDR3 coding sequence is TGCGCCAGCAGCCCGCGGGGGGAGACCCAGTACTTC. Translated: CASSPRGETQYF.

The J gene is TRBJ1-2, the V gene TRBV7-9; D remains unclear. CDR1 SEHNR and CDR2 FQNEAQ come from the germline V gene (reference sequence). The CDR3 is 14 residues long. The ends were cut back, 5 bases at V and 5 bases at J, with 15 bases in the middle. CDR3 region: CASSPHTEDYGYTF. The DNA for the CDR3 is TGTGCCAGCAGCCCGCACACAGAAGATTATGGCTACACCTTC.

This rearrangement joins TRBV6-6 to TRBJ2-3; 14 bases line up with TRBD2. With 6 bases clipped from V and 7 bases from J, the junction kept 6 bases outside the gene matches. CDR1 is MNHNY, CDR2 SVGAGI, per germline (reference sequence). The CDR3 contains 15 residues. The chain's CDR3 is CASRETSGGGNTQYF. The CDR3 DNA sequence: TGTGCCAGCAGGGAGACTAGCGGGGGGGGTAATACGCAGTATTTT.

V and J are TRBV18 and TRBJ1-6; no definite D call. Germline assignment: CDR1 KGHSH and CDR2 LQKENI. CDR3 length: 15 amino acids. Trimming took 2 bases from V and 5 from J, leaving 10 bases between them. CDR3: CASSPGEVDNSPLHF. CDR3 coding DNA: TGTGCCAGCTCACCAGGCGAGGTGGATAATTCACCCCTCCACTTT. Supplemented by reference TRBV18 and TRBJ1-6, the full variable domain reads NAGVMQNPRHLVRRRGQEARLRCSPMKGHSHVYWYRQLPEEGLKFMVYLQKENIIDESGMPKERFSAEFPKEGPSILRIQQVVRGDSAAYFCASSPGEVDNSPLHFGNGTRLTVT.

This clone was recorded a few times. The same CDR3 arises from other DNA sequences in this sample as well. The V gene is TRBV3-1 (or the pseudogene TRBV3-2), the J gene TRBJ1-1; 7 bases map to TRBD1. V lost 1 base to trimming and J lost 1 base; unmatched junction nucleotides: 0. Looked up from germline, CDR1 is LGHDT and CDR2 is YNNKEL (reference sequence). This CDR3 comprises 14 residues. CDR3: CASSQAGGNTEAFF. CDR3 nucleotide sequence: TGTGCCAGCAGCCAAGCAGGGGGGAACACTGAAGCTTTCTTT.

V usage is TRBV14 and J usage is TRBJ2-7; the D gene is possibly TRBD1 (6 bases). The CDR3 loop spans 14 amino acids. Trimming stripped 5 bases from V and 6 bases from J, with 17 bases between. The germline CDR1 and CDR2 sequences are SGHDN and FVKESK. The CDR3 DNA reads as TGTGCCAGCAGCGCAGGGGACCTAACTCCCGAGCAGTACTTC. Translation: CASSAGDLTPEQYF.

The V and J genes are TRBV19 and TRBJ1-2; 8 bases map to TRBD1. The germline CDR1 and CDR2 sequences are LNHDA and SQIVND (reference sequence). This CDR3 has 15 amino acids. V was clipped by 3 bases and J by 4 bases; unmatched bases: 7. CDR3 in DNA: TGTGCCAGTAGTATCCGGACAGGGTTGGGCTATGGCTACACCTTC. Translating it yields CASSIRTGLGYGYTF. The full variable domain, with the rest looked up from reference TRBV19 and TRBJ1-2, is DGGITQSPKYLFRKEGQNVTLSCEQNLNHDAMYWYRQDPGQGLRLIYYSQIVNDFQKGDIAEGYSVSREKKESFPLTVTSAQKNPTAFYLCASSIRTGLGYGYTFGSGTRLTVV.

This clone was recorded once. The V call is TRBV28, the J call TRBJ1-4, with 8 bases matching TRBD1. The J segment lost 7 bases and the V segment lost 3 bases, leaving 10 bases of the junction unmatched. The CDR3 is made up of 16 amino acids. Germline V gene data show CDR1 as MDHEN and CDR2 as SYDVKM. The CDR3 spells CASSFTTQGAGEKLFF. CDR3 sequence (DNA): TGTGCCAGCAGTTTTACGACTCAGGGGGCCGGTGAAAAACTGTTTTTT.

V is TRBV18 and J is TRBJ1-5, with D possibly TRBD1 on 6 matching bases. The CDR3 sequence is 13 residues long. Trimming removed 3 bases at V and 5 bases at J, with 8 bases between. CDR1 KGHSH and CDR2 LQKENI come from the germline V gene. The CDR3 loop reads CASSPSGDQPQHF. The CDR3 DNA is TGTGCCAGCTCACCTTCAGGGGATCAGCCCCAGCATTTT.